Below are 28 T cell receptor beta chains sequenced from a single sample in a study of blood T cell repertoires in COVID-19. The method was immunoSEQ multiplex PCR; TCRdb's version includes in-frame clones alone and lacks a portion of them. The profile shows about 140,000 clones, about 87% of them singletons. The sample was peripheral blood. Receptors were obtained from a woman older than 75 with acute or convalescent COVID-19.

The chain has TRBV29-1 and TRBJ2-7; the match to TRBD1 covers 9 bases. The ends lost 6 bases at V and 3 bases at J; junction bases unmatched: 9. The CDR3 runs 14 residues. Germline CDR1 SQVTM, CDR2 ANQGSEA. The CDR3 bases are TGCAGCGTATCTACCGGGACAGGGAACTACGAGCAGTACTTC. This sequence encodes CSVSTGTGNYEQYF.

This chain uses TRBV3-1 (or the pseudogene TRBV3-2) with TRBJ1-6; tentatively, D is TRBD1 (5 bases). Germline loops: CDR1 LGHDT, CDR2 YNNKEL (reference sequence). CDR3 length equals 14 residues. V lost 6 bases and J lost 4, with 10 bases in between. The DNA of the CDR3 is TGTGCCAGCAGACCCCAGGGTTATAATTCACCCCTCCACTTT. Translating it yields CASRPQGYNSPLHF.

This clone appeared a single time. V and J are TRBV7-3 and TRBJ2-3, with TRBD2 identical over 14 bases. The V segment lost 5 bases and the J segment 3 bases; nucleotides outside the gene matches: 7. The CDR3 runs 17 residues. The germline V gene encodes CDR1 SGHTA and CDR2 FQGTGA. In nucleotides, the CDR3 is TGTGCCAGCAGCAACGGACTAGCGGGGGGTAGAACAGATACGCAGTATTTT. It specifies CASSNGLAGGRTDTQYF.

This rearrangement joins TRBV6-6 to TRBJ1-3; D is possibly TRBD1 (5 bases). Trimming took off 7 bases at V and 3 bases at J, with 16 bases between the two ends. The CDR3 is made up of 15 amino acids. Looked up from germline, CDR1 is MNHNY and CDR2 is SVGAGI (reference sequence). The CDR3 nucleotides read TGTGCCAGCACCTTTCAACGGGGGAGTGGAAACACCATATATTTT. It specifies CASTFQRGSGNTIYF.

The gene calls are TRBV5-4 and TRBJ2-5; 12 nucleotides agree with TRBD2. The CDR3 runs 16 residues. Germline V gives CDR1 SGHNT, CDR2 YYREEE (reference sequence). V lost 4 bases, J lost 2 bases, and 6 bases stayed unmatched. The CDR3 DNA is TGTGCCAGCAGCCTTGGACTAGCGGGGAGGCAAGAGACCCAGTACTTC. It codes for CASSLGLAGRQETQYF.

A remark on this clone: This sample also contains other DNA sequences that code for the same CDR3. The chain uses TRBV18 and TRBJ2-5, with 7 bases lining up with TRBD1. The J segment lost 2 bases and the V segment lost 3 bases, leaving 3 bases of the junction unmatched. This CDR3 spans 14 amino acids. Per germline, CDR1 KGHSH and CDR2 LQKENI. The CDR3 region is CASSPGQIQETQYF. The CDR3 DNA is TGTGCCAGCTCACCGGGACAGATTCAAGAGACCCAGTACTTC.

J is TRBJ1-1 and V is TRBV18; possibly TRBD1 for D (5 bases). The CDR3 runs to 12 residues. Germline V gene sequence: CDR1 KGHSH, CDR2 LQKENI. Trimming stripped 6 bases from V and 6 bases from J, with 11 bases between. The CDR3 loop reads CASSPAGAEAFF. CDR3 bases: TGTGCCAGCTCCCCGGCGGGGGCTGAAGCTTTCTTT.

This sequence joins TRBV24-1 and TRBJ1-2; TRBD1 matches at 7 bases. Losses at the gene ends were 11 bases for V and 3 bases for J; bases not matched to a gene: 11. This CDR3 is 14 amino acids long. Germline CDR1 and CDR2: KGHDR and SFDVKD. The CDR3 region is CASKQGPLDYGYTF. The CDR3, as DNA: TGTGCCAGTAAACAGGGGCCGCTTGACTATGGCTACACCTTC.

The V call is TRBV2, the J call TRBJ1-6; a possible D gene is TRBD1 (6 bases). The CDR3 runs 14 residues. Germline CDR1 is SNHLY and CDR2 is FYNNEI. The V gene lost 0 bases and the J gene lost 7 bases, with 7 bases spanning the gap. Written as DNA, the CDR3 is TGTGCCAGCAGTGAAGCTCAGGGGAATTCACCCCTCCACTTT. Translated, it gives CASSEAQGNSPLHF.

This clone was seen a few times. The chain combines TRBV6-6 with TRBJ2-3; the match to TRBD2 covers 14 bases. Germline V lookup: CDR1 MNHNY, CDR2 SVGAGI (reference sequence). Trimming took 5 bases from V and 6 from J; bases not matched to a gene: 10. The CDR3 sequence is 17 residues long. The CDR3 sequence is CASSPRGTSGGGDTQYF. The CDR3 DNA sequence: TGTGCCAGCAGTCCCCGCGGGACTAGCGGGGGCGGGGATACGCAGTATTTT.

The chain carries TRBV27 and TRBJ1-2, with D possibly matching TRBD1 (6 bases). V was cut by 5 bases and J by 1 base, with 17 bases left in between. Germline V gene lookup returns CDR1 MNHEY and CDR2 SMNVEV (reference sequence). This CDR3 contains 16 residues. As DNA, the CDR3 is TGTGCCAGCAGTCCGACCCCCGGGGGGCTTAACTATGGCTACACCTTC. Translated, it gives CASSPTPGGLNYGYTF.

The chain combines TRBV15 with TRBJ2-7, with D uncertain. CDR3 length: 14 residues. Trimming pared 5 bases from V and 5 bases from J, leaving 16 bases between. From germline, CDR1 is LNHNV and CDR2 YYDKDF (reference sequence). In DNA form, the CDR3 reads TGTGCCACCAGCGTAAGAGCCGCCGAGGACGAGCAGTACTTC. Protein sequence: CATSVRAAEDEQYF.

V usage is TRBV7-3 and J usage is TRBJ1-6, with 7 bases that match TRBD1. Germline CDR1 is SGHTA and CDR2 is FQGTGA. The J segment lost 6 bases and the V segment lost 4 bases, leaving 6 bases of the junction unmatched. The CDR3 sequence is 15 residues long. CDR3 residues: CASSSSAGGNSPLHF. The CDR3 DNA reads as TGTGCCAGCAGCTCCTCGGCAGGGGGTAATTCACCCCTCCACTTT. The full variable domain, its missing parts supplied by reference TRBV7-3 and TRBJ1-6, is GAGVSQTPSNKVTEKGKYVELRCDPISGHTALYWYRQSLGQGPEFLIYFQGTGAADDSGLPNDRFFAVRPEGSVSTLKIQRTERGDSAVYLCASSSSAGGNSPLHFGNGTRLTVT.

V and J are TRBV18 and TRBJ2-5, with TRBD2 as a possible D gene (5 bases). Germline V gene sequence: CDR1 KGHSH, CDR2 LQKENI. Trimming took 1 base from V and 1 from J, leaving 13 bases between them. The CDR3 is 16 amino acids. The CDR3 here is CASSPRAGALQETQYF. Written as DNA, the CDR3 is TGTGCCAGCTCACCACGGGCGGGCGCCCTCCAAGAGACCCAGTACTTC.

This chain joins TRBV7-3 and TRBJ1-1; D is possibly TRBD1 (6 bases). The CDR3 runs to 15 residues. The germline V gene has CDR1 SGHTA and CDR2 FQGTGA. Trimming shortened V by 5 bases and J by 5 bases, and 18 bases separated the two germline ends. The CDR3 DNA reads TGTGCCAGCAGCCTAGGCCCAGGGGCGCGGACTGAAGCTTTCTTT. Its protein product is CASSLGPGARTEAFF.

The genes are TRBV5-4 and TRBJ2-7, with TRBD2 matching 10 bases. This CDR3 has 14 residues. Germline CDR1 reads SGHNT; CDR2 reads YYREEE (reference sequence). J lost 2 bases, V lost 4 bases, and 3 bases had no gene match. The chain's CDR3 is CASSPSGGAYEQYF. CDR3 sequence (DNA): TGTGCCAGCAGCCCGAGCGGGGGGGCCTACGAGCAGTACTTC.

The V and J genes are TRBV5-1 and TRBJ2-1; D may be TRBD2 (5 bases). V shed 0 bases and J shed 7 bases, with 8 bases lying between them. The CDR3 covers 13 residues. Germline V gives CDR1 SGHRS, CDR2 YFSETQ. CDR3 DNA sequence: TGCGCCAGCAGCTTGGCGGGGATGAATGAGCAGTTCTTC. The encoded protein is CASSLAGMNEQFF. The variable domain in full, completed from reference TRBV5-1 and TRBJ2-1, reads KAGVTQTPRYLIKTRGQQVTLSCSPISGHRSVSWYQQTPGQGLQFLFEYFSETQRNKGNFPGRFSGRQFSNSRSEMNVSTLELGDSALYLCASSLAGMNEQFFGPGTRLTVL.

The chain joins TRBV7-2 to TRBJ2-7; a possible D gene is TRBD1 (5 bases). Trimming took off 4 bases at V and 5 bases at J, with 18 bases between the two ends. The CDR3 length is 15 residues. Per the germline V gene, CDR1 is SGHTA and CDR2 is FQGNSA. Here the CDR3 DNA reads TGTGCCAGCAGCTCCCCCCAGGGAAATCTCCACGAGCAGTACTTC. Its translation is CASSSPQGNLHEQYF.

The gene calls are TRBV7-2 and TRBJ2-3; possible D gene TRBD1, 6 bases. This CDR3 is built from 16 residues. The germline CDR1 and CDR2 sequences are SGHTA and FQGNSA. Between the trimmed V and J ends, which lost 3 bases and 3 bases, there was a span of 16 bases. The CDR3 DNA is TGTGCCAGCAGCTTGATGACAGGATCCCCAACAGATACGCAGTATTTT. Its protein product is CASSLMTGSPTDTQYF.

The genes are TRBV18 and TRBJ1-2, with D possibly TRBD1 on 5 matching bases. V was clipped by 0 bases and J by 3 bases, with 26 bases between them. Germline V gene data show CDR1 as KGHSH and CDR2 as LQKENI. The CDR3 covers 20 residues. This CDR3 reads CASSPPIGVRTHPTDYGYTF. In nucleotides, the CDR3 is TGTGCCAGCTCACCACCGATCGGAGTCAGGACACATCCAACGGACTATGGCTACACCTTC.

This clone was seen a few times. The V and J genes are TRBV7-9 and TRBJ1-5; TRBD1 is a possible D gene (5 bases). Trimming pared 2 bases from V and 5 bases from J, leaving 7 bases between. The length of the CDR3 is 13 residues. Germline CDR1 and CDR2: SEHNR and FQNEAQ (reference sequence). CDR3 bases: TGTGCCAGCAGCTTACAGGGCGATCAGCCCCAGCATTTT. This sequence encodes CASSLQGDQPQHF.

The chain links TRBV5-1 to TRBJ1-3; TRBD1 aligns across 9 bases. V lost 0 bases, J lost 3 bases, and 1 base stayed unmatched. This CDR3 has 15 amino acids. CDR1 is SGHRS, CDR2 YFSETQ, per germline. The CDR3 bases are TGCGCCAGCAGCTTGGGGACAGGGGTTGGAAACACCATATATTTT. Translated: CASSLGTGVGNTIYF.

The V call is TRBV6-5, the J call TRBJ1-4, with 7 bases lining up with TRBD1. With 0 bases clipped from V and 8 bases from J, the junction kept 0 bases outside the gene matches. Germline assignment: CDR1 MNHEY and CDR2 SVGAGI. The CDR3 has 13 residues. The CDR3 DNA follows: TGTGCCAGCAGTTACTCGACAGGGGAAAAACTGTTTTTT. Translation gives CASSYSTGEKLFF.

A single count supports this clone. The J gene is TRBJ1-2, the V gene TRBV4-1, with 9 bases fitting TRBD1. Germline CDR1 is MGHRA and CDR2 is YSYEKL. With V trimmed by 1 base and J by 8 bases, 11 bases remained unmatched. The CDR3 contains 16 residues. The CDR3 DNA follows: TGCGCCAGCAGCCAAGCGGGGGAGGGACAGGGTCGGGGCTACACCTTC. This sequence encodes CASSQAGEGQGRGYTF.

This rearrangement joins TRBV4-1 to TRBJ1-5; 8 bases align to TRBD1. Per the germline V gene, CDR1 is MGHRA and CDR2 is YSYEKL. Unmatched junction bases numbered 8, after V lost 4 bases and J lost 0 bases. This CDR3 comprises 17 residues. For the CDR3, the DNA is TGCGCCAGCAGCCCGGGGCCAGGGGGCTATAGCAATCAGCCCCAGCATTTT. Translating gives CASSPGPGGYSNQPQHF.

This chain connects TRBV5-1 to TRBJ2-5; tentative D call: TRBD1 (7 bases). This CDR3 is built from 15 residues. Looked up from germline, CDR1 is SGHRS and CDR2 is YFSETQ. The V end was cut by 0 bases, the J end by 2 bases, with 11 bases between. DNA of the CDR3: TGCGCCAGCAGCTTGGCGTCAGGGGGGCAAGAGACCCAGTACTTC. This translates into CASSLASGGQETQYF.

V is TRBV3-1 (or the pseudogene TRBV3-2) and J is TRBJ1-1; TRBD1 matches 11 bases. Per germline, CDR1 LGHDT and CDR2 YNNKEL (reference sequence). This CDR3 spans 15 amino acids. Losses at the gene ends were 1 base for V and 4 bases for J; bases not matched to a gene: 2. The CDR3 protein is CASSQAGTGGTEAFF. The DNA of the CDR3 is TGTGCCAGCAGCCAAGCCGGGACAGGGGGCACTGAAGCTTTCTTT.

This chain connects TRBV5-6 to TRBJ2-1; D may be TRBD2 (6 bases). The V gene lost 6 bases and the J gene lost 0 bases, with 13 bases spanning the gap. This CDR3 contains 15 residues. The germline CDR1 and CDR2 sequences are SGHDT and YYEEEE. The CDR3 sequence: CASTRGKSSYNEQFF. In nucleotides, the CDR3 is TGTGCCAGCACCCGGGGGAAGAGCTCCTACAATGAGCAGTTCTTC.